The present T cell receptor beta chain was sequenced within a study of CD8 T cells in Susac syndrome. Relapsing-remitting disease, either stable or active, was present in the treatment-naive patients who were the multiple sclerosis controls. RNA, at about 0.45 to 1 ug, was reverse transcribed with random hexamers. Using its own MiXCR run on the immunoSEQ multiplex PCR reads, TCRdb lists one record per CDR3 protein. The profile covers around 130,000 distinct CDR3 sequences, with around nine tenths appearing a single time and 0.24% taken by the ten largest. The CDR3 has 16 amino acids. Trimming cost V 4 bases and J 5 bases; bases outside gene matches: 15. Germline V CDR1 and CDR2: SQVTM, ANQGSEA.

The sequence came from a human donor with multiple sclerosis. The material sequenced was CD8+ T cells from PBMCs. The chain has TRBV29-1 and TRBJ2-5; TRBD2 aligns across 8 bases. DNA of the CDR3: TGCAGCGTTGGAGGTCTAGCGGGCTTCCCTCAGGAGACCCAGTACTTC. Its translation is CSVGGLAGFPQETQYF.